This passage covers 32 T cell receptor beta chains from one sample sequenced in a study of OX40 agonist ivuxolimab in advanced cancers. Clones were sequenced by immunoSEQ multiplex PCR, and TCRdb holds only the in-frame ones, with some missing. Here the sample spans roughly 80,000 clones, roughly 86% being singletons. Sequences were derived from CD4+ or CD8+ T cells sorted from blood, sampled in a trial of the OX40 agonist ivuxolimab. The receptors shown here come from an adult with an advanced solid tumor such as melanoma, head and neck, liver or kidney cancer.

This CDR3 is CASRAGQGGYTGELFF. The CDR3 bases are TGCGCCAGCAGGGCCGGACAGGGAGGGTACACCGGGGAGCTGTTTTTT. The chain joins TRBV10-2 to TRBJ2-2, with D possibly TRBD1 on 8 matching bases. CDR1 is WSHSY, CDR2 SAAADI, per germline. This CDR3 region has 16 residues. V was clipped by 6 bases and J by 3 bases, with 17 bases between them.

This clone appeared a single time. The chain uses TRBV5-6 and TRBJ1-6; TRBD1 is a possible D gene (6 bases). Trimming pared 1 base from V and 7 bases from J, leaving 9 bases between. Germline CDR1 SGHDT, CDR2 YYEEEE. This CDR3 contains 14 residues. The CDR3 DNA reads as TGTGCCAGCAGCTTGACAGGGCGGAATTCACCCCTCCACTTT. The encoded protein is CASSLTGRNSPLHF.

The V gene is TRBV5-8, the J gene TRBJ2-1; D not certain. The CDR3 has 13 amino acids. Per the germline V gene, CDR1 is SGHTS and CDR2 is YDEGEE. The V end was cut by 5 bases, the J end by 2 bases, with 8 bases between. DNA of the CDR3: TGTGCCAGCAGTAGGGATCCCTACAATGAGCAGTTCTTC. Encoded protein: CASSRDPYNEQFF.

The chain recombines TRBV6-6 with TRBJ2-1, with 10 bases aligning to TRBD1. The V segment lost 3 bases and the J segment 14 bases; nucleotides outside the gene matches: 7. Germline V gives CDR1 MNHNY, CDR2 SVGAGI (reference sequence). The CDR3 runs 13 residues. The CDR3 is CASSYPPGTGEFF. The CDR3 DNA reads TGTGCCAGCAGTTATCCCCCCGGGACAGGGGAGTTCTTC.

This chain links TRBV5-1 with TRBJ1-3; 11 nucleotides match TRBD1. This CDR3 region has 16 residues. From germline, CDR1 is SGHRS and CDR2 YFSETQ. Trimming removed 4 bases from V and 2 bases from J; junction bases left unmatched: 5. For the CDR3, the DNA is TGCGCCAGCAGCGACCGGACAGGGGGCGCTGGAAACACCATATATTTT. This codes for CASSDRTGGAGNTIYF.

The chain couples TRBV11-2 to TRBJ1-5; TRBD1 matches at 7 bases. Germline V CDR1 and CDR2: SGHAT, FQNNGV. The CDR3 spans 16 residues. V gave up 5 bases and J gave up 2 bases; unmatched junction bases: 9. CDR3 loop: CASSGGGGSGNQPQHF. The CDR3, as DNA: TGTGCCAGCAGCGGAGGAGGGGGCAGCGGCAATCAGCCCCAGCATTTT.

This clone appeared once. The J gene is TRBJ2-3, the V gene TRBV5-4; a weak D match, TRBD1 (5 bases). The V gene lost 5 bases and the J gene lost 4 bases, with 17 bases spanning the gap. Germline CDR1 reads SGHNT; CDR2 reads YYREEE (reference sequence). The CDR3 consists of 15 residues. CDR3: CASRPQDQGPDTQYF. CDR3 bases: TGTGCCAGCAGGCCACAGGATCAGGGCCCAGATACGCAGTATTTT.

This sequence joins TRBV28 and TRBJ2-1; 13 bases line up with TRBD2. Germline V lookup: CDR1 MDHEN, CDR2 SYDVKM. The CDR3 loop spans 15 amino acids. V shed 5 bases and J 10 bases; nucleotides not matched to a gene: 8. CDR3 region: CASSTWTSGRREQFF. The CDR3 bases are TGTGCCAGCAGTACCTGGACTAGCGGGAGAAGGGAGCAGTTCTTC.

The chain's CDR3 is CASSVEGAGNSPLHF. DNA for the CDR3: TGCGCCAGCAGCGTGGAGGGGGCCGGTAATTCACCCCTCCACTTT. The chain recombines TRBV5-1 with TRBJ1-6; 7 bases fit TRBD1. The CDR3 is 15 amino acids. Germline lookup yields CDR1 SGHRS and CDR2 YFSETQ. The V and J ends lost 4 bases and 6 bases, in that order; junction bases with no gene match: 7.

This clone was seen once. The chain carries TRBV9 and TRBJ2-7; TRBD2 matches 7 bases. CDR3 length: 20 amino acids. V shed 1 base, J shed 7 bases, and the junction held 26 bases outside the gene matches. CDR1 and CDR2 (germline): SGDLS, YYNGEE. The CDR3 sequence: CASSVRTGTGLLGRPFEQYF. The CDR3, as DNA: TGTGCCAGCAGCGTACGTACTGGAACAGGATTGCTCGGGAGGCCATTTGAGCAGTACTTC.

The chain combines TRBV7-8 with TRBJ2-3; D might be TRBD1 (5 bases). The germline V gene encodes CDR1 SGHVS and CDR2 FQNEAQ. V was shortened by 8 bases and J by 6 bases, with 12 bases between the two germline ends. The CDR3 extends over 12 amino acids. The DNA of the CDR3 is TGTGCCAGCGGACAACATAGGGATACGCAGTATTTT. It codes for CASGQHRDTQYF.

V usage is TRBV5-1 and J usage is TRBJ2-7; 11 bases align to TRBD1. Germline V gene lookup returns CDR1 SGHRS and CDR2 YFSETQ. The CDR3 is 14 amino acids. V shed 4 bases and J 7 bases; nucleotides not matched to a gene: 7. The CDR3 is CASSTGTGGSEQYF. The CDR3 DNA reads as TGCGCCAGCAGCACCGGGACAGGGGGTAGTGAGCAGTACTTC.

The gene calls are TRBV9 and TRBJ2-1, with D unclear. This CDR3 comprises 14 residues. Trimming took off 0 bases at V and 4 bases at J, with 8 bases between the two ends. The germline gives CDR1 SGDLS, CDR2 YYNGEE. CDR3 nucleotides: TGTGCCAGCAGCGTAGACTGGAGATACAATGAGCAGTTCTTC. Translation gives CASSVDWRYNEQFF.

The chain recombines TRBV23-1 with TRBJ2-3; D might be TRBD1 (5 bases). TRBV23-1 is an open reading frame, and its role is uncertain. There are 13 residues in the CDR3. Trimming cost V 4 bases and J 9 bases, with 14 bases left between them. The CDR3 sequence: CASSRPGRETQYF. CDR3 in DNA: TGCGCCAGCAGTCGCCCCGGCAGGGAAACGCAGTATTTT.

J is TRBJ2-3 and V is TRBV27, with TRBD2 matching 13 bases. The V gene's germline CDR1 is MNHEY and CDR2 SMNVEV (reference sequence). The CDR3 spans 16 residues. Germline trimming cut 5 bases from V and 3 bases from J; bases unmatched to any gene: 5. Here the CDR3 reads CASSRLAGGGTDTQYF. Here the CDR3 DNA reads TGTGCCAGCAGTCGACTAGCGGGAGGCGGGACAGATACGCAGTATTTT.

The rearrangement uses TRBV6-4 and TRBJ1-4, with D maybe TRBD1 (5 bases). The V end was cut by 8 bases, the J end by 10 bases, with 23 bases between. Germline CDR1 and CDR2: MRHNA and SNTAGT. The CDR3 totals 15 residues. CDR3: CASGGRGNEMVKLFF. The CDR3 DNA follows: TGTGCCAGCGGGGGACGAGGGAATGAGATGGTAAAACTGTTTTTT.

V usage is TRBV19 and J usage is TRBJ1-5, with unresolved D. Trimming took off 5 bases at V and 8 bases at J, with 16 bases between the two ends. This CDR3 is built from 14 residues. In germline, CDR1 is LNHDA, CDR2 SQIVND (reference sequence). The CDR3 sequence is CASSGTGPGKPQHF. CDR3 nucleotide sequence: TGTGCCAGTAGTGGCACCGGGCCTGGAAAGCCCCAGCATTTT.

As concerns this clone: At one end the junction does not follow the germline gene, possibly because of a read error. The genes are TRBV5-1 and TRBJ1-4, with D perhaps TRBD1 (5 bases). From germline, CDR1 is SGHRS and CDR2 YFSETQ. The CDR3 runs to 13 residues. The CDR3 DNA follows: TGCGCCTGCAGGTCTGGGGCGGGAGAAAAACTGTTTTTT. Translated: CACRSGAGEKLFF.

V gene TRBV14 combines with J gene TRBJ1-2, with TRBD1 matching over 7 bases. Germline trimming cut 1 base from V and 4 bases from J; bases unmatched to any gene: 9. The CDR3 has 16 residues. Germline lookup yields CDR1 SGHDN and CDR2 FVKESK. The CDR3 is CASSQVPGGRGYGYTF. In DNA, the CDR3 is TGTGCCAGCAGCCAAGTCCCAGGGGGGCGCGGCTATGGCTACACCTTC. The full variable domain, completed using reference TRBV14 and TRBJ1-2, is EAGVTQFPSHSVIEKGQTVTLRCDPISGHDNLYWYRRVMGKEIKFLLHFVKESKQDESGMPNNRFLAERTGGTYSTLKVQPAELEDSGVYFCASSQVPGGRGYGYTFGSGTRLTVV.

This chain joins TRBV30 and TRBJ2-4; 14 bases are a match to TRBD2. The CDR3 totals 16 residues. The V gene end was trimmed by 5 bases and the J gene end by 8 bases; junction bases not matched to a gene: 11. CDR1 GTSNPN and CDR2 SVGIG come from the germline V gene (reference sequence). CDR3 bases: TGTGCCTGGGCAAGGGGGACTAGCGGGAGTGGAGACATTCAGTACTTC. This gives the protein CAWARGTSGSGDIQYF.

The chain employs TRBV21-1 and TRBJ1-3. TRBV21-1 is assigned pseudogene status. This CDR3 spans 17 amino acids. The CDR3 loop reads CASSYRPTGRDGNTIYF. In nucleotides, the CDR3 is TGTGCCAGCAGCTACCGCCCCACTGGGAGGGACGGAAACACCATATATTTT.

The chain employs TRBV6-1 and TRBJ2-7; no firm D call. CDR1 and CDR2 (germline): MNHNS, SASEGT. The CDR3 loop spans 14 amino acids. The V end lost 6 bases, the J end lost 2 bases, and 14 bases lay between the germline ends. In DNA, the CDR3 is TGTGCCAGCAGCGGTCTACGAGGCACCTACGAGCAGTACTTC. Its protein is CASSGLRGTYEQYF.

V usage is TRBV6-5 and J usage is TRBJ1-2; D unclear. Germline CDR1 reads MNHEY; CDR2 reads SVGAGI. V lost 2 bases to trimming and J lost 11 bases, with 12 bases between them. This CDR3 has 12 amino acids. DNA for the CDR3: TGTGCCAGCAGTTACCCTCCCAACATTTACACCTTC. It is translated as CASSYPPNIYTF.

This chain joins TRBV28 and TRBJ2-3, with D possibly TRBD1 on 5 matching bases. The length of the CDR3 is 14 residues. The V and J ends lost 2 bases and 4 bases respectively, with 10 bases between them. CDR1 and CDR2 (germline): MDHEN, SYDVKM. Written as DNA, the CDR3 is TGTGCCAGCAGTTTACAGGGAACCTCAGATACGCAGTATTTT. Protein: CASSLQGTSDTQYF.

The sample holds a few counts of this clone. J is TRBJ2-3 and V is TRBV5-1; 8 positions agree with TRBD2. Germline CDR1 reads SGHRS; CDR2 reads YFSETQ. This CDR3 contains 15 residues. V was clipped by 5 bases and J by 0 bases; unmatched bases: 5. Here the CDR3 DNA reads TGCGCCAGCAGAGGACTAGCAGTGAGCACAGATACGCAGTATTTT. Protein sequence: CASRGLAVSTDTQYF.

V gene TRBV28 combines with J gene TRBJ1-5; D might be TRBD1 (6 bases). The CDR3 covers 14 residues. Germline V gene lookup returns CDR1 MDHEN and CDR2 SYDVKM. Trimming left V 4 bases short and J 6 bases short, with 13 bases between. The CDR3 region is CASSSPGVVQPQHF. CDR3 coding DNA: TGTGCCAGCAGTTCACCAGGGGTGGTTCAGCCCCAGCATTTT.

The rearrangement uses TRBV30 and TRBJ1-4, with a tentative D call TRBD1 (5 bases). This CDR3 spans 11 amino acids. Between the trimmed V and J ends, which lost 5 bases and 13 bases, there was a span of 14 bases. CDR1 GTSNPN and CDR2 SVGIG come from the germline V gene (reference sequence). CDR3 in amino acids: CAWGGGGGLFF. Written as DNA, the CDR3 is TGTGCCTGGGGAGGCGGGGGGGGACTGTTTTTT.

This chain connects TRBV7-9 to TRBJ2-3, with TRBD2 matching over 12 bases. CDR3 length: 18 amino acids. Germline lookup yields CDR1 SEHNR and CDR2 FQNEAQ (reference sequence). Trimming at V came to 4 bases and at J to 3 bases, leaving 11 bases not matched to a gene. The CDR3 is CASSSQRLAGGRTDTQYF. Written as DNA, the CDR3 is TGTGCCAGCAGCTCCCAGCGCCTAGCGGGGGGGCGAACAGATACGCAGTATTTT.

This clone showed up just once. This chain uses TRBV27 with TRBJ1-2; D is ambiguous. Between the trimmed V and J ends, which lost 6 bases and 8 bases, there was a span of 16 bases. CDR3 length: 13 amino acids. Germline loops: CDR1 MNHEY, CDR2 SMNVEV (reference sequence). The CDR3 nucleotides are TGTGCCAGCAGCTCCGCGGGGTTGGGAGGCTACACCTTC. It is translated as CASSSAGLGGYTF.

CDR3 region: CASSGGQGGQETQYF. The CDR3 region has the DNA TGTGCCAGCAGCGGGGGACAGGGGGGCCAAGAGACCCAGTACTTC. V usage is TRBV7-9 and J usage is TRBJ2-5, with 11 bases fitting TRBD1. J gave up 1 base and V 5 bases, and 3 bases lay outside the gene matches. Germline V gene data show CDR1 as SEHNR and CDR2 as FQNEAQ (reference sequence). The CDR3 length is 15 residues.

This clone was found once. CDR3 loop: CASSLVTDSYEQYF. Here the CDR3 DNA reads TGCGCCAGCAGCTTGGTAACAGACTCCTACGAGCAGTACTTC. V is TRBV5-1 and J is TRBJ2-5; D gene unclear. The DNA matches TRBJ2-7 better at its end, which makes the J call doubtful. CDR3 length: 14 amino acids. Germline values: CDR1 SGHRS, CDR2 YFSETQ.

This chain links TRBV6-5 with TRBJ1-3, with a possible D match to TRBD1 (5 bases). Germline CDR1 is MNHEY and CDR2 is SVGAGI. The CDR3 length is 14 residues. V dropped 6 bases and J dropped 6 bases, with 15 bases sitting between them. As DNA, the CDR3 is TGTGCCAGCAGCCTCCGGGGAGGGGAAAACACCATATATTTT. This sequence encodes CASSLRGGENTIYF.